These 11 T cell receptor beta chains were sequenced from one sample in a study of blood T cell repertoires in COVID-19. Profiling relied on immunoSEQ multiplex PCR, and the TCRdb table lists in-frame clones only, not all of them. Of 180,000 or so clones listed, approximately 88% are singletons. The sequencing input was peripheral blood. These receptors all stem from a woman younger than 45 with acute or convalescent COVID-19.

The chain couples TRBV5-1 to TRBJ1-1; D may be TRBD1 (6 bases). V was cut by 4 bases and J by 5 bases, with 15 bases left in between. Per the germline V gene, CDR1 is SGHRS and CDR2 is YFSETQ. CDR3 length equals 14 residues. This CDR3 reads CASSLQGGETEAFF. The CDR3 DNA follows: TGCGCCAGCAGCCTACAGGGAGGGGAGACTGAAGCTTTCTTT.

CDR3 loop: CAFQGAVVAFF. In DNA form, the CDR3 reads TGTGCCTTCCAGGGGGCAGTGGTAGCTTTCTTT. The genes are TRBV30 and TRBJ1-1; TRBD1 matches 8 bases. Germline assignment: CDR1 GTSNPN and CDR2 SVGIG (reference sequence). This CDR3 contains 11 residues. With V trimmed by 7 bases and J by 10 bases, 8 bases remained unmatched.

The gene calls are TRBV28 and TRBJ2-6; D possibly corresponds to TRBD2 (5 bases). Per the germline V gene, CDR1 is MDHEN and CDR2 is SYDVKM. V lost 7 bases to trimming and J lost 4 bases, with 11 bases between them. The CDR3 spans 14 residues. CDR3: CASNRGSGANVLTF. In nucleotides, the CDR3 is TGTGCCAGCAACAGAGGGTCGGGGGCCAACGTCCTGACTTTC.

A word on this clone: Additional DNA sequences in this sample encode the identical CDR3. The chain has TRBV5-1 and TRBJ2-5; D gene unclear. This CDR3 is 14 amino acids long. V lost 1 base and J lost 0, with 7 bases in between. The germline CDR1 and CDR2 sequences are SGHRS and YFSETQ. CDR3 in amino acids: CASSLMPDQETQYF. The CDR3 nucleotides read TGCGCCAGCAGCTTGATGCCAGACCAAGAGACCCAGTACTTC.

This rearrangement joins TRBV6-2 or TRBV6-3 to TRBJ2-7; 7 positions agree with TRBD1. The CDR3 runs 15 residues. Germline CDR1 is MNHEY and CDR2 is SVGEGT. J gave up 3 bases and V 5 bases, and 10 bases lay outside the gene matches. CDR3 residues: CASSVDRAGDYEQYF. The CDR3 DNA reads TGTGCCAGCAGTGTCGACAGGGCCGGGGACTACGAGCAGTACTTC.

The chain joins TRBV21-1 to TRBJ2-5; the D call TRBD2 from the table was never checked on the DNA. TRBV21-1 is flagged as a pseudogene. CDR3 size: 15 residues. The CDR3 region is CASSKVGGEGETQYF. The CDR3 DNA reads TGTGCCAGCAGCAAAGTGGGGGGAGAAGGAGAGACCCAGTACTTC.

The chain uses TRBV30 and TRBJ1-1; tentative D call: TRBD1 (5 bases). V was cut by 0 bases and J by 5 bases, with 10 bases left in between. CDR1 GTSNPN and CDR2 SVGIG come from the germline V gene (reference sequence). The CDR3 runs 13 residues. The CDR3 DNA reads as TGTGCCTGGAGTGTACAAAGGGGAACTGAAGCTTTCTTT. Translation gives CAWSVQRGTEAFF.

V usage is TRBV2 and J usage is TRBJ2-4; TRBD1 is a possible D gene (6 bases). This CDR3 has 17 residues. Trimming took 2 bases from V and 0 from J, leaving 14 bases between them. CDR1 is SNHLY, CDR2 FYNNEI, per germline. DNA for the CDR3: TGTGCCAGCAGTGAATGGTCAGGGGCCCTAGCCAAAAACATTCAGTACTTC. Its translation: CASSEWSGALAKNIQYF.

The genes are TRBV7-2 and TRBJ1-4; TRBD1 is a possible D gene (5 bases). Germline V gene data show CDR1 as SGHTA and CDR2 as FQGNSA. Trimming pared 6 bases from V and 10 bases from J, leaving 15 bases between. CDR3 length: 13 amino acids. The CDR3 nucleotides are TGTGCCAGCAGTGAGCTAGGGGCGATAAAACTGTTTTTT. Amino acids: CASSELGAIKLFF.

The chain uses TRBV10-3 and TRBJ1-2; D unresolved. The germline V gene encodes CDR1 ENHRY and CDR2 SYGVKD. The CDR3 runs to 12 residues. Trimming took off 4 bases at V and 5 bases at J, with 8 bases between the two ends. The CDR3 here is CAISGSEYGYTF. For the CDR3, the DNA is TGTGCCATCAGTGGTTCAGAATATGGCTACACCTTC.

This clone was seen once. The gene calls are TRBV5-6 and TRBJ2-2, with D possibly being TRBD1 (5 bases). The length of the CDR3 is 14 residues. V lost 0 bases and J 7 bases, leaving 10 bases between the germline ends. The germline gives CDR1 SGHDT, CDR2 YYEEEE. The CDR3 nucleotides are TGTGCCAGCAGCTTGGGGGGCTTAGTCGGGGAGCTGTTTTTT. Translation: CASSLGGLVGELFF.